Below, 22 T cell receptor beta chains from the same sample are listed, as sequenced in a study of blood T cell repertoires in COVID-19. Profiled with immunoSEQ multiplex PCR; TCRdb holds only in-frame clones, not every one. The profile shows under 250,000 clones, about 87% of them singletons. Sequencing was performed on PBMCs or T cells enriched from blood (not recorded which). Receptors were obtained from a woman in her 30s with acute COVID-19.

CDR3 nucleotide sequence: TGTGCCAGCAGCCAAGTTCGAGGGAATGAGCAGTTCTTC. Translating it yields CASSQVRGNEQFF. V is TRBV14 and J is TRBJ2-1, with D perhaps TRBD2 (5 bases). Trimming removed 1 base at V and 7 bases at J, with 8 bases between. This CDR3 is built from 13 residues. CDR1 and CDR2 (germline): SGHDN, FVKESK.

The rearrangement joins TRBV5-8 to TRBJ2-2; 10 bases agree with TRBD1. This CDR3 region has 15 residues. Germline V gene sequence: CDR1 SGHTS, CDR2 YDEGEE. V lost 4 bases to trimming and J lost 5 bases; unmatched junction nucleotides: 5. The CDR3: CASSLPGQGTGELFF. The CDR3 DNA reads TGTGCCAGCAGCCTTCCGGGACAGGGGACCGGGGAGCTGTTTTTT.

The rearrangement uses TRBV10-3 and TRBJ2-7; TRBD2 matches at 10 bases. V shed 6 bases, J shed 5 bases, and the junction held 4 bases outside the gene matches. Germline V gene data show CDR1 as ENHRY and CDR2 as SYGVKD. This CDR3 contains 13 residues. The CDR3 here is CAISLAGAHEQYF. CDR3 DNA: TGTGCCATCAGCCTAGCGGGGGCCCACGAGCAGTACTTC.

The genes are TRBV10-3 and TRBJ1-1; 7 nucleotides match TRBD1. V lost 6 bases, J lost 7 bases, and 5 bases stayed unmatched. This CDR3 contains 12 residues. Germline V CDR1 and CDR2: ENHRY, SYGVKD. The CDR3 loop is CAIRERDSEAFF. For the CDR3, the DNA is TGTGCCATCAGGGAGAGGGACAGTGAAGCTTTCTTT.

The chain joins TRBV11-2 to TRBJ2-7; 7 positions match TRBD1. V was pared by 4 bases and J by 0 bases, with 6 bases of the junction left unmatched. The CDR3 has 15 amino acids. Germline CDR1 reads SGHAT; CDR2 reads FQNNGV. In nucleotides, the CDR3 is TGTGCCAGCAGCTCGGGACAGTGGAGCTCCTACGAGCAGTACTTC. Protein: CASSSGQWSSYEQYF.

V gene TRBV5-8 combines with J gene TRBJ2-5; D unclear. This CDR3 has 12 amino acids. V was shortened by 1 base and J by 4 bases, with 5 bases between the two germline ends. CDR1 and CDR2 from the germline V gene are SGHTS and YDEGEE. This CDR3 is CASSLQRETQYF. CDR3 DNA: TGTGCCAGCAGCTTGCAGCGAGAGACCCAGTACTTC.

CDR3 in amino acids: CASSLLDRGTNEKLFF. DNA for the CDR3: TGTGCCAGCAGCTTACTCGACAGGGGAACTAATGAAAAACTGTTTTTT. V gene TRBV7-9 combines with J gene TRBJ1-4; 8 bases align to TRBD1. This CDR3 comprises 16 residues. Germline V gene lookup returns CDR1 SEHNR and CDR2 FQNEAQ (reference sequence). V shed 2 bases and J 1 base; nucleotides not matched to a gene: 3. The full variable domain, in which reference TRBV7-9 and TRBJ1-4 provide the parts outside the CDR3, is DTGVSQNPRHKITKRGQNVTFRCDPISEHNRLYWYRQTLGQGPEFLTYFQNEAQLEKSRLLSDRFSAERPKGSFSTLEIQRTEQGDSAMYLCASSLLDRGTNEKLFFGSGTQLSVL.

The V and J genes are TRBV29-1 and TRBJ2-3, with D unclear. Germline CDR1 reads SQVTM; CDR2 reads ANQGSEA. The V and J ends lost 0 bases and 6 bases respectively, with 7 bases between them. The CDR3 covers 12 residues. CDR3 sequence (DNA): TGCAGCGTTGAAGAATCCGGGGATACGCAGTATTTT. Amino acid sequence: CSVEESGDTQYF.

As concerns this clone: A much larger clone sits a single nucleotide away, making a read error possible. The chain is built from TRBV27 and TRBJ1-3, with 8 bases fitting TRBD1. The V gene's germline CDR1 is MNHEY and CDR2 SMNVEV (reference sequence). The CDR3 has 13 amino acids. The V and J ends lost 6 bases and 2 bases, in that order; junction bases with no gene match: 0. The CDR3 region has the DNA TGTGCCAGCAGACAGGGGGCTGGAAACACCATATATTTT. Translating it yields CASRQGAGNTIYF.

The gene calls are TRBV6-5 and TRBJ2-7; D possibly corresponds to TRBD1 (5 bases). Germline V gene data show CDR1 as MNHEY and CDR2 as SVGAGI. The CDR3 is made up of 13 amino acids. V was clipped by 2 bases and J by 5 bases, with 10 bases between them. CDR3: CASSYGPGHEQYF. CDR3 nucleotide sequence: TGTGCCAGCAGTTACGGTCCAGGGCACGAGCAGTACTTC.

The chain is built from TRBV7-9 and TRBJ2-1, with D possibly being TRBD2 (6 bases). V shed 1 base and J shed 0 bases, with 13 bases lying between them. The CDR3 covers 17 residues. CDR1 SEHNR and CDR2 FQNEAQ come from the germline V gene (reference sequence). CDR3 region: CASSLGGAGSSYNEQFF. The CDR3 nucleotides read TGTGCCAGCAGCTTAGGAGGGGCGGGGAGCTCCTACAATGAGCAGTTCTTC.

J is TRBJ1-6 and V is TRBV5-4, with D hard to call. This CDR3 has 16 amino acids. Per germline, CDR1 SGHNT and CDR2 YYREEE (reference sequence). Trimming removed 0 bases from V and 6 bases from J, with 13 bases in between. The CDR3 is CASSLGAAGPNSPLHF. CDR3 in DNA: TGTGCCAGCAGCTTGGGAGCGGCAGGACCTAATTCACCCCTCCACTTT.

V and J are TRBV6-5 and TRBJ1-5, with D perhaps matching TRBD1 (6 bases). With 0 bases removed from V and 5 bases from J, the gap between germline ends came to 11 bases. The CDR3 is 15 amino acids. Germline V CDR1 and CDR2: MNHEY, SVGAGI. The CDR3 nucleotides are TGTGCCAGCAGTTACTCATCAGGGGTCGATCAGCCCCAGCATTTT. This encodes CASSYSSGVDQPQHF.

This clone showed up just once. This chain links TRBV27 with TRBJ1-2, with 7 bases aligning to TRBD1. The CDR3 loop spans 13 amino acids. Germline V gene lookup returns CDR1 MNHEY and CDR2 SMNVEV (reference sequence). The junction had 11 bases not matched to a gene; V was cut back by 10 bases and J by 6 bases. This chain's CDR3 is CATALDREDGYTF. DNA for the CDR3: TGTGCCACCGCTCTAGACAGGGAGGATGGCTACACCTTC.

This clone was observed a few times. In DNA, the CDR3 is TGTGCCAGCAGCCCGGAGGATAATGAAAAACTGTTTTTT. It yields the protein CASSPEDNEKLFF. The rearrangement uses TRBV3-1 (or the pseudogene TRBV3-2) and TRBJ1-4, with unresolved D. The CDR3 runs to 13 residues. Germline values: CDR1 LGHDT, CDR2 YNNKEL (reference sequence). V lost 4 bases and J lost 4, with 7 bases in between.

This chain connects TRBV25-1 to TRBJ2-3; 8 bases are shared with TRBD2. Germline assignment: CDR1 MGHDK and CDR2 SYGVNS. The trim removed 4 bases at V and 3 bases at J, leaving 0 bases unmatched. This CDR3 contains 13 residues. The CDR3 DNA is TGTGCCAGCAGTGTAGCGGGGACAGATACGCAGTATTTT. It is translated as CASSVAGTDTQYF.

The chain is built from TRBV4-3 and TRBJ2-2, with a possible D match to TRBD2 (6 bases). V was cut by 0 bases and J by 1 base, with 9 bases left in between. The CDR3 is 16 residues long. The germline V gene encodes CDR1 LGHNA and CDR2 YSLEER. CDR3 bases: TGCGCCAGCAGCCAAGATCCAGCGGGGAACACCGGGGAGCTGTTTTTT. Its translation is CASSQDPAGNTGELFF.

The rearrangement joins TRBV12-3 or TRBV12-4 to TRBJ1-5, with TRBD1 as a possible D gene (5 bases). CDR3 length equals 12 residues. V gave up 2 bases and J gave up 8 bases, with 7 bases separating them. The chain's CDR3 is CASSLQDKPQHF. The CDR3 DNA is TGTGCCAGCAGTTTACAGGACAAGCCCCAGCATTTT.

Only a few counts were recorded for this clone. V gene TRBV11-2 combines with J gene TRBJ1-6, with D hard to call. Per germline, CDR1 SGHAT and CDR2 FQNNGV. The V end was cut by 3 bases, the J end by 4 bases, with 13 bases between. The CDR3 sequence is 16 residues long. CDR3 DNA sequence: TGTGCCAGCAGCTTGGACTTCGTCTCTTATAATTCACCCCTCCACTTT. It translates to CASSLDFVSYNSPLHF.

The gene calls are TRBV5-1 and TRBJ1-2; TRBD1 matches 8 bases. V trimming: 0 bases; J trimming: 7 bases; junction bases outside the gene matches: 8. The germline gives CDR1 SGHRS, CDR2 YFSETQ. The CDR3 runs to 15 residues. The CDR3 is CASSLGRGRVGGYTF. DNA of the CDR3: TGCGCCAGCAGCTTGGGCAGGGGGCGTGTTGGTGGCTACACCTTC.

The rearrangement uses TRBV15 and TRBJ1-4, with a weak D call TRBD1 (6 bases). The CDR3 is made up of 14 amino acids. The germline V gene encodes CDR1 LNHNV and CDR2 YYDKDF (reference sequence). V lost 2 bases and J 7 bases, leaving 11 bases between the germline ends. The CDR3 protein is CATSRPDSSEKLFF. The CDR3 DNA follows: TGTGCCACCAGCAGACCGGACAGCAGTGAAAAACTGTTTTTT.

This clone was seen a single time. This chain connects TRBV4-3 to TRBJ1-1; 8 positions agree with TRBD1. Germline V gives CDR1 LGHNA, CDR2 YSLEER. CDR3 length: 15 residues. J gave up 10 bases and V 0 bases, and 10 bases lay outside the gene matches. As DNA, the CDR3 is TGCGCCAGCAGCCAAGATAAGGGACAGGCCTATGTAGCTTTCTTT. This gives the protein CASSQDKGQAYVAFF.